These 10 T cell receptor beta chains originate from one sample sequenced in a study of blood T cell repertoires in COVID-19. Clones were sequenced by immunoSEQ multiplex PCR, and TCRdb holds only the in-frame ones, with some missing. The sample has roughly 220,000 clones, 80% to 85% seen once; the top ten hold roughly 8%. The sample comprised peripheral blood. These receptors all stem from a woman older than 75 with COVID-19, enrolled during active disease.

The CDR3 DNA reads as TGTGCCAGTAGTATATGGGGGGGAGGCAATCAGCCCCAGCATTTT. Translated: CASSIWGGGNQPQHF. V and J are TRBV19 and TRBJ1-5; TRBD1 might be the D (5 bases). The germline gives CDR1 LNHDA, CDR2 SQIVND (reference sequence). The V end lost 2 bases, the J end lost 2 bases, and 10 bases lay between the germline ends. This CDR3 has 15 residues.

The J gene is TRBJ1-5, the V gene TRBV30; TRBD1 matches 7 bases. Per germline, CDR1 GTSNPN and CDR2 SVGIG (reference sequence). Unmatched junction bases numbered 6, after V lost 5 bases and J lost 2 bases. The CDR3 length is 14 residues. The CDR3 DNA sequence: TGTGCCTGGTCCCCCGGGACAGGCAATCAGCCCCAGCATTTT. Residues: CAWSPGTGNQPQHF.

J is TRBJ1-1 and V is TRBV6-5, with a tentative D call TRBD1 (5 bases). Trimming shortened V by 6 bases and J by 5 bases, and 19 bases separated the two germline ends. There are 15 residues in the CDR3. Germline V gives CDR1 MNHEY, CDR2 SVGAGI. In DNA form, the CDR3 reads TGTGCCAGCAGGGTGGGGGGAACCCTTGGGACTGAAGCTTTCTTT. Translation gives CASRVGGTLGTEAFF.

This clone has only a few counts. The CDR3 sequence is CASSDQVGSYNEQFF. The CDR3 bases are TGCGCCAGCAGTGACCAGGTCGGCTCCTACAATGAGCAGTTCTTC. V usage is TRBV5-1 and J usage is TRBJ2-1; no firm D call. V gave up 5 bases and J gave up 0 bases, with 12 bases separating them. In germline, CDR1 is SGHRS, CDR2 YFSETQ. The CDR3 contains 15 residues. Together with reference TRBV5-1 and TRBJ2-1, the CDR3 gives the full variable domain: KAGVTQTPRYLIKTRGQQVTLSCSPISGHRSVSWYQQTPGQGLQFLFEYFSETQRNKGNFPGRFSGRQFSNSRSEMNVSTLELGDSALYLCASSDQVGSYNEQFFGPGTRLTVL.

This chain uses TRBV18 with TRBJ1-1, with 7 bases aligning to TRBD1. This CDR3 comprises 15 residues. Germline lookup yields CDR1 KGHSH and CDR2 LQKENI. J was trimmed by 6 bases and V by 3 bases; bases with no gene match: 10. CDR3 sequence (DNA): TGTGCCAGCTCACCTCGGGACAGACTGGGCCCTGAAGCTTTCTTT. Protein product: CASSPRDRLGPEAFF.

The chain joins TRBV7-2 to TRBJ2-5, with D perhaps TRBD2 (5 bases). V was pared by 2 bases and J by 5 bases, with 15 bases between. The germline CDR1 and CDR2 sequences are SGHTA and FQGNSA. CDR3 length equals 15 residues. DNA for the CDR3: TGTGCCAGCAGCTTAACGAGGGTGGGTGTTGAGACCCAGTACTTC. It is translated as CASSLTRVGVETQYF.

The chain is built from TRBV19 and TRBJ1-2, with 10 bases lining up with TRBD1. Germline V gene data show CDR1 as LNHDA and CDR2 as SQIVND (reference sequence). This CDR3 comprises 15 residues. Trimming removed 4 bases from V and 2 bases from J; junction bases left unmatched: 4. The CDR3 here is CASSTPGQGNYGYTF. For the CDR3, the DNA is TGTGCCAGTAGTACGCCGGGACAGGGGAACTATGGCTACACCTTC.

This clone showed up just a few times. The chain uses TRBV28 and TRBJ2-1; no clear D. The germline gives CDR1 MDHEN, CDR2 SYDVKM. Trimming shortened V by 7 bases and J by 4 bases, and 8 bases separated the two germline ends. The CDR3 spans 12 residues. CDR3 in amino acids: CASTAAYNEQFF. For the CDR3, the DNA is TGTGCCAGCACGGCGGCTTACAATGAGCAGTTCTTC. The full variable domain, with the rest looked up from reference TRBV28 and TRBJ2-1, is DVKVTQSSRYLVKRTGEKVFLECVQDMDHENMFWYRQDPGLGLRLIYFSYDVKMKEKGDIPEGYSVSREKKERFSLILESASTNQTSMYLCASTAAYNEQFFGPGTRLTVL.

This chain links TRBV19 with TRBJ1-1; 7 positions agree with TRBD1. This CDR3 comprises 15 residues. After removal of 6 bases from V and 1 base from J, the junction contained 8 bases not matched to a gene. The V gene's germline CDR1 is LNHDA and CDR2 SQIVND (reference sequence). The DNA of the CDR3 is TGTGCCAGTAGAAAAAGACAGGGCTGGAACACTGAAGCTTTCTTT. The encoded protein is CASRKRQGWNTEAFF.

The rearrangement uses TRBV7-3 and TRBJ2-3; 9 bases agree with TRBD2. Per the germline V gene, CDR1 is SGHTA and CDR2 is FQGTGA. Trimming took 2 bases from V and 2 from J; bases not matched to a gene: 5. The CDR3 covers 16 residues. The CDR3 here is CASSLQAGGFTDTQYF. The CDR3 DNA sequence: TGTGCCAGCAGCTTACAAGCGGGAGGTTTCACAGATACGCAGTATTTT.